The sequence of this TCR beta chain was determined in a study of vaccination and CD4 T cells after COVID-19. Study summary: Stimulation of cells relied on overlapping spike peptides derived from SARS-CoV-2, HCoV-NL63, HCoV-OC43 and HCoV-229E. Study conclusions and caveats: Apart from involving relatively few convalescent patients, the work omitted early post-infection timepoints.

The Oncomine TCR Beta short-read assay was applied to DNA of cultured CD4+ T cells. TCRdb called the PCR reads again in MiXCR, with one record for every CDR3 protein. The table records about 16,000 distinct CDR3 sequences, less than 45% of them present only once. The treatment: roughly 10-day PBMC culture with coronavirus spike peptide pools or control peptides (ViraFEST assay). In regard to this clonotype: Its antigen is unidentified.

The V segment lost 4 bases and the J segment 5 bases; nucleotides outside the gene matches: 6. The CDR3 loop spans 16 amino acids. Germline assignment: CDR1 SGHRS and CDR2 YFSETQ. This material consisted of CD4+ T cells from blood, cultured in vitro, taken before SARS-CoV-2 vaccination. The V call is TRBV5-1, the J call TRBJ2-5, with 15 nucleotides matching TRBD2. The source is a human donor who received a COVID-19 vaccine. For the CDR3, the DNA is TGCGCCAGCAGCCGGACTAGCGGGGGGGCCGGGGAGACCCAGTACTTC. Translating gives CASSRTSGGAGETQYF.